The 15 T cell receptor beta chains in this list originate from one sample, sequenced in a study of breast tumors, draining lymph nodes, adjacent tissues. TCRdb analysed the multiplex PCR reads with MiXCR anew, one entry per CDR3 protein. This table has tens of thousands of distinct CDR3 sequences, around 28% appearing once. The lymph nodes were axillary draining lymph nodes from breast cancer patients. The sequencing input was axillary lymph node tissue. The receptors originated from a female donor with breast cancer. Some clones in this sample may be carry-over from other donors' samples.

Many counts were recorded for this clonotype. V gene TRBV7-2 combines with J gene TRBJ1-2, with D unresolved. The CDR3 sequence is 14 residues long. In germline, CDR1 is SGHTA, CDR2 FQGNSA. The V end was cut by 1 base, the J end by 7 bases, with 13 bases between. CDR3 nucleotide sequence: TGTGCCAGCAGCTTAGAAGTCATGAGAGGTGGCTACACCTTC. Translating gives CASSLEVMRGGYTF.

A word on this clonotype: One end of the junction does not line up with germline, which may come from a read error. The rearrangement joins TRBV19 to TRBJ2-2; D is perhaps TRBD1 (5 bases). The CDR3 is 14 amino acids. Looked up from germline, CDR1 is LNHDA and CDR2 is SQIVND (reference sequence). The CDR3 DNA is TGTGCCAGTAGTGACAGTGTGAACATCGGGGAGCTGTTTTTT. Translating gives CASSDSVNIGELFF.

There are a few counts of this clonotype. The chain has TRBV18 and TRBJ1-1; no firm D call. Germline CDR1 and CDR2: KGHSH and LQKENI. CDR3 length: 16 residues. V gave up 0 bases and J gave up 1 base, with 12 bases separating them. The CDR3 sequence: CASSPPSRHQNTEAFF. The CDR3 bases are TGTGCCAGCTCACCACCGAGTAGACACCAGAACACTGAAGCTTTCTTT.

This clonotype appeared many times. The chain joins TRBV12-3 or TRBV12-4 to TRBJ2-1; 9 bases map to TRBD1. CDR3 length: 15 residues. V shed 6 bases and J 1 base; nucleotides not matched to a gene: 4. The CDR3 DNA reads as TGTGCCAGCAGACTCGGGACAGGGTCCTACAATGAGCAGTTCTTC. Its protein product is CASRLGTGSYNEQFF.

Details on this clonotype: The junction shows a germline mismatch at one end, possibly a read error. The chain combines TRBV20-1 with TRBJ2-2; D unresolved. This CDR3 is built from 13 residues. Per the germline V gene, CDR1 is DFQATT and CDR2 is SNEGSKA (reference sequence). The CDR3 nucleotides read TGCAGTGCTAGCCGGTCGAACGCCGGGGAGCTGTTTTTT. Translation: CSASRSNAGELFF.

As for this clonotype: This is likely a read error, given that the CDR3 carries no conserved phenylalanine or tryptophan at its end. The gene calls are TRBV4-1 and TRBJ2-7, with TRBD2 as a possible D gene (6 bases). The CDR3 runs to 14 residues. From germline, CDR1 is MGHRA and CDR2 YSYEKL. The CDR3 is CACSRNSGAYEQYS. The CDR3 nucleotides are TGCGCCTGCAGTCGAAATAGCGGTGCCTACGAGCAGTACTCC.

This clonotype was seen repeatedly, ten times or more. This chain uses TRBV7-2 with TRBJ2-1; TRBD2 agrees at 13 bases. There are 17 residues in the CDR3. Germline trimming cut 3 bases from V and 6 bases from J; bases unmatched to any gene: 8. Germline V gives CDR1 SGHTA, CDR2 FQGNSA. CDR3 protein: CASSLEGTSGMGNEQFF. The CDR3 DNA is TGTGCCAGCAGCTTGGAGGGGACTAGCGGGATGGGCAATGAGCAGTTCTTC. The full variable domain, rest sourced from reference TRBV7-2 and TRBJ2-1, is GAGVSQSPSNKVTEKGKDVELRCDPISGHTALYWYRQSLGQGLEFLIYFQGNSAPDKSGLPSDRFSAERTGGSVSTLTIQRTQQEDSAVYLCASSLEGTSGMGNEQFFGPGTRLTVL.

This clonotype was counted a few times. The gene calls are TRBV28 and TRBJ1-6; D gene unclear. The CDR3 runs to 17 residues. V dropped 4 bases and J dropped 5 bases, with 18 bases sitting between them. CDR1 MDHEN and CDR2 SYDVKM come from the germline V gene. The CDR3 region is CASSSWGLGGNNSPLHF. CDR3 nucleotides: TGTGCCAGCAGTTCCTGGGGTTTAGGCGGAAATAATTCACCCCTCCACTTT.

This clonotype came up many times. The genes are TRBV7-2 and TRBJ2-2, with D maybe TRBD2 (6 bases). Germline CDR1 SGHTA, CDR2 FQGNSA. The V and J ends lost 1 base and 2 bases respectively, with 11 bases between them. This CDR3 is 16 amino acids long. The CDR3: CASSLVPAGNTGELFF. The CDR3 DNA follows: TGTGCCAGCAGCTTAGTCCCAGCGGGCAACACCGGGGAGCTGTTTTTT.

The chain links TRBV5-1 to TRBJ2-5; no definite D call. CDR1 and CDR2 (germline): SGHRS, YFSETQ. V shed 1 base and J shed 9 bases, with 19 bases lying between them. This CDR3 contains 15 residues. The CDR3 sequence: CASSLTVGGNQPQYF. The CDR3 DNA sequence: TGCGCCAGCAGCTTGACGGTCGGTGGGAATCAGCCCCAGTACTTC.

This clonotype was found many times. The V and J genes are TRBV2 and TRBJ2-3; 12 bases are a match to TRBD2. The CDR3 has 15 residues. The J segment lost 4 bases and the V segment lost 8 bases, leaving 7 bases of the junction unmatched. Germline V CDR1 and CDR2: SNHLY, FYNNEI. CDR3 in amino acids: CASRRLAGEADTQYF. CDR3 nucleotide sequence: TGTGCCAGCCGCCGACTAGCGGGAGAGGCAGATACGCAGTATTTT.

The chain couples TRBV18 to TRBJ2-5, with unresolved D. Germline V gene sequence: CDR1 KGHSH, CDR2 LQKENI. The V and J ends lost 3 bases and 3 bases respectively, with 11 bases between them. The CDR3 length is 14 residues. The CDR3 DNA is TGTGCCAGCTCACCTTTTAGCCGAGAAGAGACCCAGTACTTC. Translated, it gives CASSPFSREETQYF.

This clonotype was found many times. This chain joins TRBV11-3 and TRBJ2-1; D not resolved. The germline CDR1 and CDR2 sequences are SGHNT and YENEEA. The germline V and J ends were trimmed by 8 bases and 3 bases, with 8 bases remaining between them. The CDR3 is 12 residues long. The CDR3 sequence is CASSRNYNEQFF. DNA for the CDR3: TGTGCCAGCTCGAGGAACTACAATGAGCAGTTCTTC.

This clonotype appeared many times. J is TRBJ2-1 and V is TRBV7-8; D call uncertain. CDR3 length: 13 residues. V lost 6 bases and J 8 bases, leaving 14 bases between the germline ends. Germline V gene data show CDR1 as SGHVS and CDR2 as FQNEAQ. This CDR3 is CASSSMARDEQFF. CDR3 sequence (DNA): TGTGCCAGCAGTTCCATGGCCCGGGATGAGCAGTTCTTC.

As for this clonotype: The junction differs from germline at one of its ends, possibly a read error. The V gene is TRBV5-1, the J gene TRBJ2-5; 11 positions match TRBD2. CDR3 length: 15 amino acids. Germline V gene lookup returns CDR1 SGHRS and CDR2 YFSETQ. CDR3 region: CVSSMTSGTQETQYF. CDR3 nucleotides: TGCGTCAGCTCCATGACTAGCGGGACGCAAGAGACCCAGTACTTC.